One T cell receptor beta chain is described in this entry. No cognate antigen has been identified for it. Nothing much larger sits one base from this clone, and base qualities are not available. TCRbeta CDR3 regions were amplified from genomic DNA by means of the immunoSEQ Assay, a bias-controlled multiplex PCR. As for how the authors treated the data: The number of nucleated cells in each sample was estimated from the amplification of reference gene primers within the assay. Sequence reads were collapsed and filtered to measure the absolute abundance of every unique TCRbeta CDR3 rearrangement. For each sample, productive Simpson clonality was calculated by taking the square root of Simpson's diversity index across productive rearrangements. This is the immuneACCESS table as TCRdb keeps it, with only in-frame sequences that have V and J called. A part of the clones is gone; compared with another copy, unresolved V genes explain less than half, and the rest is unexplained. D and trimming were read from the DNA, whereas the V and J calls and clone size are those reported in that table. The sample records about 360,000 clones, around 87% of which are singletons. Clones ranked in the top ten supply around 3% of the sample.

The data derive from a study of blood T cell repertoires in COVID-19 (dated by TCRdb to 2018 to 2020). Notes on the research overall: The collaborator samples originated in the United States, Italy and Spain and spanned the acute and convalescent phases of COVID-19. A de-identified subject ID, COVID-19 status, age in years and sex were almost always included in the sample metadata. The repertoires were made available in a free public database intended to serve as a resource for research on the immune response to SARS-CoV-2. Subjects who had been exposed to COVID-19, were actively infected with it, or had recovered from it provided the deeply sampled blood TCRbeta repertoires that made up the dataset. Samples were obtained from the ongoing ImmuneRACE study (first 160 participants) and from approximately 1,200 subjects provided by 6 global collaborators. Where available, HLA class I and class II types were taken from metadata supplied by the sample provider and were not determined by assay-based typing. The prospective study material was composed of cDNA or gDNA derived from T cells, B-cell-depleted T cells, or PBMCs. Study-level results and caveats: Clinical and demographic metadata were provided uncurated, with the amount varying by source and participant.

Whole blood was collected in K2EDTA tubes by collaborating institutions according to the institutions' own protocols. For TCRbeta analysis, collaborator samples were shipped as frozen whole blood, as isolated PBMCs, or as DNA extracted from either sample type. This clonotype was obtained from a human donor in a cohort sampled during active COVID-19. Sequencing input: peripheral blood.

The sequenced DNA is TGTGCCAGCAGCACTTGCAGGGGGGATGCAATTCAGCCCCAGCATTTT. Translated, it gives CASSTCRGDAIQPQHF. This chain joins TRBV21-1 to TRBJ1-5; TRBD1 is the table's D call and was not checked against the DNA. TRBV21-1 is noted as a pseudogene. Including the terminal cysteine and phenylalanine, the CDR3 comprises 16 residues. The kept DNA is CDR3 alone, 48 bases in frame from the first base.